This TCR beta chain comes out of a study of Graves' ophthalmopathy and Graves' hyperthyroidism. This CDR3 region has 17 residues. In germline, CDR1 is SGHVS, CDR2 FQNEAQ. V lost 1 base to trimming and J lost 1 base, with 15 bases between them. Diagnosis relied on clinical symptoms, serum thyroxine, TRAb, thyroid ultrasound and orbital computed tomography. TCR beta CDR3 amplification used RNA transcripts. First-round RT-PCR with HTBI primers preceded a second-round multiplex PCR. TCRdb re-derived calls from the multiplex PCR reads in MiXCR, one entry per CDR3 protein. The table lists hundreds of thousands of distinct CDR3 sequences, over 40% of them singletons. This clonotype was seen just once.

The sequence derives from an adult man with Graves' ophthalmopathy. The sequencing input was peripheral blood. The chain joins TRBV7-8 to TRBJ2-3; the D gene is possibly TRBD2 (6 bases). The CDR3 spells CASSLDGRGLRTDTQYF. The CDR3 DNA reads TGTGCCAGCAGCTTAGACGGCCGGGGACTTCGCACAGATACGCAGTATTTT.